What follows is one TCR beta chain and its context. Its cognate antigen has yet to be identified. One end of the junction fails to match germline, which may point to a read error. These data belong to a study of cytomegalovirus exposure and HLA in healthy donors (dated by TCRdb to the late 2010s). Broadly, across the study: According to an earlier analysis of several hundred of the donors, roughly 180 million T cells yielded 95 million to 140 million unique TCR beta sequences and less than 300 Gb of sequence data. An early release covering some 640 HLA-typed donors comprised approximately 300 gigabases of sequencing data and around 80 million unique TCR sequences. Of the approximately 400 genotyped donors, less than 85% were placed in the genetic ancestry cluster associated with self-reported Caucasian donors. The study was designed to test whether signatures of past pathogen exposure could be identified by cataloging public T cell receptors. Using immunosequencing, the study profiled T cell repertoires from some 670 subjects and related those repertoires to cytomegalovirus serostatus. Besides the first cohort of roughly 700 subjects, a separate validation cohort made up of roughly 120 different subjects was used. The study combined high-throughput TCR immunosequencing, statistical association of individual TCRs with disease status, and machine learning to predict cytomegalovirus infection status. In a later analysis, previously published TCR beta repertoires from 500 to 750 donors were re-analyzed and high-resolution HLA genotyping was added so that TCR occurrence patterns could be studied. The later analysis used no new phenotypic data to find candidate immune exposures, relying instead on TCR beta sequences and their occurrence across donors. In an earlier analysis of roughly 540 of the donors, high-throughput TCR beta sequencing was used to judge whether each TCR beta V gene segment behaved as functional or pseudogenic. Alongside the repertoire data, information on donor age, sex, ethnicity and CMV serostatus was compiled. Genome-wide SNP genotypes for about 65% of the 666 donors were used in a later genetic analysis, which treated that subset as a discovery cohort. Every repertoire in the discovery cohort had been generated on one and the same sequencing platform. HLA typing included class I and class II loci at four-digit resolution. The number of donors typed differed by locus, with 629-630 for A, B, C, DRB1 and DQB1, roughly 520 for DQA1, 600 to 610 for DPA1, and around 430 for DPB1. About five DR-DQ haplotypes were treated as single units for association and clustering because of strong linkage in the cohort. Among some 400 genotyped donors of the cohort, an average of approximately 240,000 unique TCR beta nucleotide sequences were sequenced per donor, roughly 18% of them non-productive. General conclusions and limits of the study: Most CMV-associated TCR beta chains appeared to be HLA-restricted in a later analysis, and the HLA associations seemed to be driven largely by CMV exposure. In vitro tests confirmed that three of the cytomegalovirus-associated TCR beta chains recognize cytomegalovirus antigens. In a later analysis, more than 15,000 TCR beta sequences were associated with specific HLA alleles at a false discovery rate of 0.05. Because the 87-base-pair reads could not distinguish some IMGT-functional V segments, including TRBV6-2 and TRBV6-3, those segments were excluded. In a later analysis, TCR association rates were found to vary across HLA loci, with the most associated TCRs seen for DRB1 alleles and the fewest for HLA-C alleles. A later genetic analysis reported fewer N-insertions in productive TCRs among donors in an Asian-associated ancestry cluster than the approximately 670-donor mean. The classifier was reported to diagnose cytomegalovirus status with high specificity and sensitivity in both the original cohort and the validation cohort. Correlated functional status among segregating V segments might be attributable to linkage disequilibrium, but an unknown experimental factor could not be ruled out. Sequencing depth was assumed to be roughly uniform across donors in the presence/absence analyses, though that assumption may not hold. Because counts were too low, under 20 rarely observed V segments, including chromosome 9 orphons, were left out of the earlier analysis of approximately 500 of the donors. A later analysis reported that several top co-occurrence clusters appeared linked to parvovirus B19, influenza, CMV and Epstein-Barr virus. A further reported finding was that TCR beta sequences accurately predicted the HLA-A and HLA-B alleles for most subjects in the first cohort. Because some donors lacked HLA typing at each locus, the association tests relied only on the typed subset. According to the authors, the approach could potentially be generalized to other disease states and immunological phenotypes. This cohort had only TCR beta chains sequenced, and the lack of alpha or paired-chain data limited which features could be detected. In an earlier analysis of under 600 of the donors, most TCR beta V segments were observed in productive rearrangements about 87% or about 30% of the time, broadly matching IMGT annotations. The study gave a list of under 200 TCR beta chains associated with cytomegalovirus. The sequencing pipeline was judged likely to have produced a cluster of highly shared sequence variants as a technical artifact. While some public TCRs were present in many individuals, most TCR sequences turned up only very rarely across donors. A later genetic analysis associated a missense DCLRE1C variant with V-gene and J-gene trimming of TCR beta chains, and an independent cohort replicated the association. Compared with equally common non-associated chains, HLA-associated TCR beta chains in a later analysis were more clonally expanded and had lower generation probabilities. Immune exposure information for the cohort was limited to CMV serostatus. When HLA alleles, especially DR and DQ, strongly co-occurred, attributing TCR associations to individual alleles was difficult.

CDR1 and CDR2 are read off the germline V gene (reference sequence) as LNHDA and SQIVND. Taken from cysteine to phenylalanine, the CDR3 has 20 residues. Only the CDR3 DNA is retained, 60 bases long and in frame from the first base. The cohort comprised 670 or so healthy bone marrow donors. All cohort members were sampled while nominally healthy, although unrecorded immune exposures were likely present. The donor tested CMV seronegative, placing the donor among the 350 or so seronegative members of the cohort. A peripheral blood sample was provided by each donor, and peripheral blood mononuclear cells were used for TCR beta sequencing. Genomic DNA extraction from the blood cell samples was performed with the Qiagen DNeasy Blood Extraction Kit. The protocol used for the library was the immunoSEQ multiplex PCR assay. For the multiplex PCR, a mixture combining 60 forward primers for TCR Vbeta segments and 13 reverse primers for TCR Jbeta segments was used. Amplification of the CDR3 region of rearranged TCR beta genes was performed with a multiplex PCR assay on genomic DNA. On the Illumina HiSeq System, the amplified TCR beta libraries were sequenced as 87-base-pair reads. The original pipeline was this. A later analysis counted about 80 million unique TCR beta chains across the 670 or so repertoires, and around 12 million of these chains were shared by at least two donors. Raw reads were error-corrected and collapsed into unique sequences by a nearest-neighbor algorithm in which closely related sequences were merged to remove PCR and sequencing errors. CDR3 sequences were aligned to IMGT reference sequences to assign V, D and J gene segments. For a sequence to be retained, a match of at least six nucleotides was required to both a V gene segment and a J gene segment. A rearrangement was called productive if the CDR3 had no stop codons and remained in frame with V and J, and every other rearrangement was called non-productive. Following IMGT convention, CDR3 was defined as the stretch from the second conserved V-encoded cysteine up to the conserved J-encoded phenylalanine. The earlier analysis of about 610 of the donors excluded sequences that lacked an unambiguous match to a single V gene segment. In an earlier analysis of a few hundred of the donors, V segments were called functional above 56.7% productive rearrangements and were called segregating when the between-donor standard deviation exceeded 5%. A statistical classification framework was built to diagnose cytomegalovirus status from the catalog of TCR beta chain sequences. A later analysis assigned V and J genes by comparing TCR nucleotide sequences with IMGT/GENE-DB human TR gene sequences. The TCRdist pipeline was used in a later analysis to assign CDR3 sequences and most-parsimonious VDJ recombination scenarios. A later analysis defined each TCR beta chain by its CDR3 amino acid sequence plus V-gene family, and excluded reads lacking a unique V-gene family. In a later analysis, several hundred highly shared, low-generation-probability nucleotide sequences were removed to address suspected cross-contamination and a sequencing artifact. For each public chain, a later analysis derived a clonal expansion index from normalized ranks of inferred template counts within each repertoire. A later analysis computed generation probabilities with a VDJ recombination model fitted to out-of-frame rearrangements, and checked the results against IGoR. Hypergeometric tests were used in a later analysis to score TCR-TCR, TCR-HLA and TCR-CMV co-occurrence, with a repertoire-size bias correction applied to the TCR pairs. To estimate false discovery rates, a later analysis permuted the HLA or CMV assignments 20 times. A later analysis grouped co-occurring TCRs with DBSCAN, adding TCRdist sequence similarity when clustering within HLA-allele-positive subsets. Co-occurrence clustering excluded repertoires with fewer than 30,000 or more than 120,000 public chains, plus five with anomalous nucleotide sharing. Sourced from immuneACCESS, this table was stored by TCRdb with only in-frame sequences that have V and J called. A share of the clones is absent; for the studies checked, an unresolved V gene accounts for under half, and the remainder has no known explanation. V and J calls and clone size come straight from that table; D and trimming were deduced from the DNA. The sample yields roughly 180,000 clones; 82% were counted once. Roughly 1.5% of the sample goes to the ten largest clones.

The clonotype originates from a male donor in good health and CMV-seronegative. The sequenced sample consisted of PBMCs. The rearrangement joined TRBV19 to TRBJ2-3; the D gene is perhaps TRBD1, from 5 matching bases. Read as DNA, the sequence is TGTGCCGGTAGTATAGATAGGAGAGGCCCTAGGGGTAATGTCACAGATACGCAGTATTTT. It is translated as CAGSIDRRGPRGNVTDTQYF.